Shown below are 30 T cell receptor beta chains from a single sample sequenced in a study of molecular identifiers for immune sequencing clone quantification. TCRdb fed the PCR reads into MiXCR, producing one record per CDR3 protein. This sample carries under 650,000 distinct CDR3 sequences, around 20% of them seen once, and the ten largest clones take approximately 0.9%. Sequences were obtained from naive CD8+ T cells from blood, with Jurkat cell RNA spiked in. The subset: FACS-sorted CD8+CD4-CCR7+CD45RA+ naive T cells. The receptors come from a human donor in good health. Some libraries in this study had Jurkat cell RNA spiked in.

On this clonotype itself: Possible read error: a much larger clone is one base away. For the CDR3, the DNA is TGTACCAGCAGCCAATCGTCCGGGGGTGATGCTTTCTTT. Encoded protein: CTSSQSSGGDAFF. The V gene is TRBV16, the J gene TRBJ1-1; D is perhaps TRBD1 (5 bases). CDR1 KGHSY and CDR2 FQNENV come from the germline V gene. The CDR3 totals 13 residues.

Concerning this clonotype itself: Given a much more abundant clone one base away, this may be a read error. The chain is built from TRBV20-1 and TRBJ2-7; TRBD1 might be the D (6 bases). Germline V gives CDR1 DFQATT, CDR2 SNEGSKA (reference sequence). The CDR3 is 14 residues long. V lost 0 bases and J 7 bases, leaving 16 bases between the germline ends. For the CDR3, the DNA is TGCAGTGCTAGAGATCACTCCAGGGACAATGAGCAGTACTTC. It translates to CSARDHSRDNEQYF.

This clonotype was counted ten times or more. The chain recombines TRBV7-3 with TRBJ2-7; either TRBD1 or TRBD2 may fit D (5 bases each). The CDR3 totals 13 residues. Deletions cut 5 bases from V and 3 bases from J, with 11 bases between. Germline V gene data show CDR1 as SGHTA and CDR2 as FQGTGA. The CDR3 DNA is TGTGCCAGCAGCCCCGGGGCTTACTACGAGCAGTACTTC. This sequence encodes CASSPGAYYEQYF.

This chain connects TRBV6-1 to TRBJ2-5; 10 nucleotides match TRBD1. The CDR3 is 15 amino acids. Trimming took 6 bases from V and 5 from J; bases not matched to a gene: 9. Germline V gene sequence: CDR1 MNHNS, CDR2 SASEGT. The chain's CDR3 is CASRPTTGGYETQYF. CDR3 nucleotides: TGTGCCAGCAGGCCGACGACAGGGGGCTATGAGACCCAGTACTTC.

In the case of this clonotype: This could be a read error, since a much larger clone is one nucleotide away. CDR3 nucleotides: TGTACCAGCAGCTTAGTGTTAGGGGGATACAATGAGCAGTTCTTC. Protein sequence: CTSSLVLGGYNEQFF. The rearrangement joins TRBV7-2 to TRBJ2-1; maybe TRBD1 (6 bases). This CDR3 contains 15 residues. Trimming took 1 base from V and 4 from J, leaving 11 bases between them. Per germline, CDR1 SGHTA and CDR2 FQGNSA.

The sample holds a few counts of this clonotype. The rearrangement links TRBV2 to TRBJ1-1; no clear D gene. The CDR3 totals 13 residues. Per germline, CDR1 SNHLY and CDR2 FYNNEI. The DNA of the CDR3 is TGTGTTACGCTTTGGTCTCTAAACACTGAAGCTTTCTTT. Encoded protein: CVTLWSLNTEAFF.

This clonotype was counted once. Possible read error: a much larger clone is one base away. The chain carries TRBV4-1 and TRBJ2-2, with no clear D. The CDR3 is made up of 14 amino acids. Germline lookup yields CDR1 MGHRA and CDR2 YSYEKL. CDR3 sequence: CASRQEVYTGELFF. The CDR3 DNA sequence: TGCGCCAGCAGGCAAGAGGTTTACACCGGGGAGCTGTTTTTT.

Details on this clonotype: This may come from a read error, since a much larger clone is one base off. The V call is TRBV29-1, the J call TRBJ2-1; weak D call: TRBD2 (6 bases). With 4 bases removed from V and 2 bases from J, the gap between germline ends came to 12 bases. This CDR3 region has 14 residues. Germline V gives CDR1 SQVTM, CDR2 ANQGSEA. CDR3 amino acids: CSVGGADTYNEQFF. Written as DNA, the CDR3 is TGCAGCGTTGGCGGGGCAGATACCTACAATGAGCAGTTCTTC.

This clonotype was counted ten times or more. The chain employs TRBV29-1 and TRBJ1-1, with 7 positions matching TRBD1. V lost 3 bases to trimming and J lost 5 bases; unmatched junction nucleotides: 9. Germline V gene sequence: CDR1 SQVTM, CDR2 ANQGSEA. The CDR3 has 14 amino acids. CDR3 residues: CSVDQATGRTEAFF. CDR3 DNA: TGCAGCGTTGATCAGGCGACAGGGAGGACTGAAGCTTTCTTT.

This clonotype was recorded a few times. The V and J genes are TRBV6-2 or TRBV6-3 and TRBJ1-1; no definite D call. The CDR3 sequence is 12 residues long. Germline assignment: CDR1 MNHEY and CDR2 SVGEGT. Trimming stripped 7 bases from V and 7 bases from J, with 13 bases between. CDR3 DNA: TGTGCCAGCAACACATATTCAGTTGAAGCTTTCTTT. It translates to CASNTYSVEAFF.

At least ten counts were recorded for this clonotype. The chain joins TRBV6-6 to TRBJ2-3, with TRBD1 matching 7 bases. This CDR3 has 15 residues. Trimming cost V 6 bases and J 2 bases; bases outside gene matches: 8. Germline CDR1 and CDR2: MNHNY and SVGAGI (reference sequence). CDR3 in amino acids: CASRRTGEDTDTQYF. The CDR3 DNA follows: TGTGCCAGCAGACGCACAGGGGAAGACACAGATACGCAGTATTTT.

This clonotype showed up many times. The rearrangement links TRBV7-2 to TRBJ2-1; D gene ambiguous. Germline CDR1 reads SGHTA; CDR2 reads FQGNSA. The length of the CDR3 is 15 residues. V was shortened by 5 bases and J by 5 bases, with 16 bases between the two germline ends. The CDR3 spells CASSPHGRLDNEQFF. The DNA of the CDR3 is TGTGCCAGCAGCCCACATGGCCGGCTTGACAATGAGCAGTTCTTC.

This clonotype was seen at least ten times. The CDR3 DNA reads as TGTGCCAGCAGTTCCCCCTGGGGTGAAAAACTGTTTTTT. This encodes CASSSPWGEKLFF. The V call is TRBV12-3 or TRBV12-4, the J call TRBJ1-4; D remains ambiguous. The CDR3 contains 13 residues. Trimming shortened V by 4 bases and J by 7 bases, and 10 bases separated the two germline ends.

The table lists this clonotype with a few counts. V gene TRBV27 combines with J gene TRBJ2-3; the D gene is possibly TRBD2 (5 bases). Trimming left V 3 bases short and J 4 bases short, with 20 bases between. CDR1 is MNHEY, CDR2 SMNVEV, per germline (reference sequence). This CDR3 comprises 17 residues. The CDR3 DNA sequence: TGTGCCAGCAGTTTTTGGTATCGGGCTGAGGGCCCAGATACGCAGTATTTT. It encodes CASSFWYRAEGPDTQYF.

This clonotype occurred a few times. The chain is built from TRBV4-1 and TRBJ2-2; D is perhaps TRBD1 or TRBD2 (6 bases each). There are 16 residues in the CDR3. The V end lost 1 base, the J end lost 7 bases, and 16 bases lay between the germline ends. CDR1 and CDR2 (germline): MGHRA, YSYEKL. In DNA form, the CDR3 reads TGCGCCAGCAGCCAAGTGGGGGGCAATATGGACGGGGAGCTGTTTTTT. This gives the protein CASSQVGGNMDGELFF.

This clonotype occurred many times. The chain couples TRBV27 to TRBJ1-1, with 8 bases fitting TRBD1. Per germline, CDR1 MNHEY and CDR2 SMNVEV (reference sequence). V dropped 6 bases and J dropped 5; count of bases not matched to a gene: 5. CDR3 length equals 13 residues. The CDR3 protein is CASSWTGWTEAFF. DNA for the CDR3: TGTGCCAGCAGCTGGACAGGGTGGACTGAAGCTTTCTTT.

This clonotype was observed at least ten times. J is TRBJ1-5 and V is TRBV6-2 or TRBV6-3, with 8 bases fitting TRBD1. J gave up 7 bases and V 7 bases, and 6 bases lay outside the gene matches. Germline values: CDR1 MNHEY, CDR2 SVGEGT. This CDR3 has 13 amino acids. The CDR3, as DNA: TGTGCCAGCACGCAGGGGGCAAGGCAGCCCCAGCATTTT. It is translated as CASTQGARQPQHF.

This clonotype was detected ten times or more. This chain joins TRBV4-1 and TRBJ2-5; the D gene is possibly TRBD1 (6 bases). Between the trimmed V and J ends, which lost 0 bases and 0 bases, there was a span of 11 bases. CDR1 is MGHRA, CDR2 YSYEKL, per germline. This CDR3 spans 16 amino acids. The CDR3 region has the DNA TGCGCCAGCAGCCAAGATGGAACAGGGTACCAAGAGACCCAGTACTTC. Translated: CASSQDGTGYQETQYF.

Details on this clonotype: Being one base from a much bigger clone, this may be a read error. The rearrangement joins TRBV4-3 to TRBJ1-3; D uncertain. This CDR3 is 16 amino acids long. The V gene's germline CDR1 is LGHNA and CDR2 YSLEER. The CDR3 DNA sequence: TGCGCCAACAGCCAACTGGTATCTAGCTCTGGAAACACCATATATTTT. Its translation is CANSQLVSSSGNTIYF.

In its sample, this clonotype was seen many times. The genes are TRBV7-8 and TRBJ2-7, with D possibly being TRBD1 (6 bases). The CDR3 covers 15 residues. Germline-derived CDR1 and CDR2 are SGHVS and FQNEAQ. Trimming removed 5 bases at V and 1 base at J, with 15 bases between. CDR3 in DNA: TGTGCCAGCAGCCCCCAGGGGTCAAATTCCTACGAGCAGTACTTC. This translates into CASSPQGSNSYEQYF.

This clonotype was counted many times. The rearrangement joins TRBV7-9 to TRBJ2-5; D may be TRBD1 (5 bases). Trimming pared 0 bases from V and 1 base from J, leaving 9 bases between. CDR1 and CDR2 from the germline V gene are SEHNR and FQNEAQ (reference sequence). The CDR3 is made up of 15 amino acids. This CDR3 reads CASSLARDPQETQYF. The CDR3 DNA reads as TGTGCCAGCAGCTTAGCCAGGGATCCCCAAGAGACCCAGTACTTC.

This clonotype was seen ten or more times. The chain uses TRBV27 and TRBJ2-1, with a tentative D call TRBD1 (7 bases). CDR3 length equals 15 residues. Trimming left V 3 bases short and J 2 bases short, with 11 bases between. In germline, CDR1 is MNHEY, CDR2 SMNVEV (reference sequence). CDR3 protein: CASSLQGGPYNEQFF. DNA for the CDR3: TGTGCCAGCAGTTTGCAGGGGGGACCCTACAATGAGCAGTTCTTC.

This chain links TRBV7-9 with TRBJ2-7; TRBD1 matches 7 bases. The CDR3 is made up of 17 amino acids. Looked up from germline, CDR1 is SEHNR and CDR2 is FQNEAQ (reference sequence). The V and J ends lost 4 bases and 0 bases, in that order; junction bases with no gene match: 12. The chain's CDR3 is CASSYTSTDRISYEQYF. DNA for the CDR3: TGTGCCAGCAGCTATACCAGCACGGACAGGATCTCCTACGAGCAGTACTTC.

On this clonotype: A much more abundant neighbour one base away suggests this may be a read error. The V and J genes are TRBV27 and TRBJ1-1, with no clear D. Trimming cost V 3 bases and J 4 bases, with 9 bases left between them. The CDR3 is 13 residues long. Germline CDR1 MNHEY, CDR2 SMNVEV (reference sequence). The CDR3 DNA follows: TGTGCCAGCAGTTTCGAGTTGAGCACTGAAGCTTTCTTT. It specifies CASSFELSTEAFF.

This clonotype was recorded many times. The chain carries TRBV3-1 and TRBJ1-1; D is perhaps TRBD1 (5 bases). Germline V gene sequence: CDR1 LGHDT, CDR2 YNNKEL (reference sequence). V was shortened by 5 bases and J by 0 bases, with 10 bases between the two germline ends. The CDR3 covers 14 residues. DNA for the CDR3: TGTGCCAGCAGCTGGGGACCTTTGAACACTGAAGCTTTCTTT. Amino acid sequence: CASSWGPLNTEAFF.

This clonotype was seen at least ten times. This chain connects TRBV7-6 to TRBJ2-3; D is perhaps TRBD2 (6 bases). In germline, CDR1 is SGHVS, CDR2 FNYEAQ. Trimming took 3 bases from V and 1 from J, leaving 14 bases between them. CDR3 length: 16 amino acids. CDR3 nucleotides: TGTGCCAGCAGCTTCGCCGGGACTCCCGGCACAGATACGCAGTATTTT. This encodes CASSFAGTPGTDTQYF.

The chain couples TRBV6-2 or TRBV6-3 to TRBJ2-7, with a weak D call TRBD1 (6 bases). CDR1 is MNHEY, CDR2 SVGEGT, per germline. The ends were cut back, 6 bases at V and 2 bases at J, with 14 bases in the middle. The CDR3 has 14 amino acids. The CDR3: CASSGTLSPYEQYF. The DNA of the CDR3 is TGTGCCAGCAGCGGGACATTATCGCCCTACGAGCAGTACTTC.

With respect to this clonotype: A much larger clone differs from this one at a single base, so this may be a read error. V gene TRBV28 combines with J gene TRBJ1-1; 8 bases line up with TRBD1. Germline V CDR1 and CDR2: MDHEN, SYDVKM. Trimming removed 5 bases from V and 6 bases from J; junction bases left unmatched: 11. The CDR3 contains 15 residues. CDR3 in DNA: TGTGCCAGCAGTATATATTCAGGGGGCGTCGCTGAAGCTTTCTTT. It is translated as CASSIYSGGVAEAFF.

This clonotype was counted at least ten times. The chain links TRBV7-2 to TRBJ2-2; maybe TRBD2 (7 bases). Trimming left V 1 base short and J 5 bases short, with 11 bases between. Germline CDR1 SGHTA, CDR2 FQGNSA. This CDR3 is built from 15 residues. The CDR3 loop is CASSLEGGWTGELFF. The CDR3 bases are TGTGCCAGCAGCTTAGAGGGGGGGTGGACCGGGGAGCTGTTTTTT.

This clonotype came up once. The junction and the germline gene differ at one end; a read error may be behind it. The V gene is TRBV20-1, the J gene TRBJ1-1; tentatively, D is TRBD1 (5 bases). The CDR3 is 13 residues long. Germline values: CDR1 DFQATT, CDR2 SNEGSKA (reference sequence). The CDR3 bases are TGCAGTGCCACCGACAGCATGAACACTGAAACTTTCTTT. Encoded protein: CSATDSMNTETFF.